The following is a T cell receptor (beta chain) sequence with its context. The CDR3 is 15 residues long. Trimming removed 3 bases at V and 6 bases at J, with 14 bases between. Germline V CDR1 and CDR2: SGHAT, FQNNGV. The data were taken from a study of blood T cell repertoires in COVID-19. TCRdb keeps only in-frame clones here, not all; method: immunoSEQ multiplex PCR. The repertoire includes about 270,000 clones, roughly 90% of them detected once, and about 12% sits in the top ten. This TCR was sampled from a woman aged 30 to 39 with COVID-19, enrolled during active disease. Source material: peripheral blood. V is TRBV11-2 and J is TRBJ2-2, with D tentatively TRBD2 (6 bases). As DNA, the CDR3 is TGTGCCAGCAGCTTCCTCGGGACTCCTGCCGGGGAGCTGTTTTTT. This sequence encodes CASSFLGTPAGELFF.